This TCR beta chain is from a study of CD8 T cells in Susac syndrome. CDR1 MNHEY and CDR2 SMNVEV come from the germline V gene (reference sequence). This CDR3 is 17 amino acids long. J lost 2 bases, V lost 7 bases, and 14 bases had no gene match. A quantity of about 0.5 to 1 ug RNA underwent reverse transcription using random hexamers. TCRdb processed the immunoSEQ multiplex PCR reads anew with MiXCR; each CDR3 protein has one entry. The sample carries about 300,000 distinct CDR3 sequences, around 83% recorded once. The source material was CD8+ T cells from PBMCs. This TCR came from a human donor with multiple sclerosis. This chain uses TRBV27 with TRBJ2-1, with 7 bases lining up with TRBD2. The CDR3, as DNA: TGTGCCAGCAAAGGTCCGATGGGGGGGAGACCCTACAATGAGCAGTTCTTC. Amino acid sequence: CASKGPMGGRPYNEQFF.